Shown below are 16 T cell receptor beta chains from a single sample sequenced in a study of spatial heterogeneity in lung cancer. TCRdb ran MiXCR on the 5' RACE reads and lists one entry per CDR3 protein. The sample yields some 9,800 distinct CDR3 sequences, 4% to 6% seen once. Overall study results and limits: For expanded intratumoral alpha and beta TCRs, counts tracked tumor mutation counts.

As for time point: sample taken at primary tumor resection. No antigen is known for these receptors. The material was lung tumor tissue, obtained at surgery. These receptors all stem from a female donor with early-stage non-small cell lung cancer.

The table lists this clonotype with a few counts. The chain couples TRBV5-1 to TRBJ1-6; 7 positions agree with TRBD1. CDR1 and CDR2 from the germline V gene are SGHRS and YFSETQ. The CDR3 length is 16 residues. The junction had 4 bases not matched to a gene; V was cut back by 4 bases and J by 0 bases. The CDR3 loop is CASSLDRSSYNSPLHF. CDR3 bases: TGCGCCAGCAGCCTGGACAGGAGCTCCTATAATTCACCCCTCCACTTT.

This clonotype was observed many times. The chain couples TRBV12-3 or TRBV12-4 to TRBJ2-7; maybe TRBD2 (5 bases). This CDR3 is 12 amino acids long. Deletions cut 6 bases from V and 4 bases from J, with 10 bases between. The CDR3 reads CASSPTGYEQYF. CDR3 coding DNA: TGTGCCAGCAGCCCGACGGGATACGAGCAGTACTTC.

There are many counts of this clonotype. The CDR3 DNA follows: TGTGCCAGCAGCTTAGGAGAAGCAGATACGCAGTATTTT. Translating it yields CASSLGEADTQYF. The chain recombines TRBV13 with TRBJ2-3; D gene uncertain. This CDR3 has 13 amino acids. Between the trimmed V and J ends, which lost 0 bases and 4 bases, there was a span of 5 bases. Germline V lookup: CDR1 PRHDT, CDR2 FYEKMQ (reference sequence).

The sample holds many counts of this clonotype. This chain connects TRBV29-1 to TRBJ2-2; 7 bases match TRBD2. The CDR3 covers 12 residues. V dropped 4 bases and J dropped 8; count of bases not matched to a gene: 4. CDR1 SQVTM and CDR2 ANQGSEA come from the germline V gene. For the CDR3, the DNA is TGCAGCGTTGGGGAGGGCCCAGGGGAGCTGTTTTTT. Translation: CSVGEGPGELFF.

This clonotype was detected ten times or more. The CDR3 DNA sequence: TGTGCCAGCCTTGTGGAGAGTAACACTGAAGCTTTCTTT. It encodes CASLVESNTEAFF. V usage is TRBV7-9 and J usage is TRBJ1-1; D is ambiguous. The CDR3 is 13 residues long. From germline, CDR1 is SEHNR and CDR2 FQNEAQ (reference sequence). Trimming shortened V by 8 bases and J by 2 bases, and 12 bases separated the two germline ends.

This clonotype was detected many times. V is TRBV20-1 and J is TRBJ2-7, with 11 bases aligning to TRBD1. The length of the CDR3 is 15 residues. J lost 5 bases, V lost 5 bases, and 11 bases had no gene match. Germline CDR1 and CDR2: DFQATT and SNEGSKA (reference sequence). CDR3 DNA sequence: TGCAGTGCTCCTTACTTCGGGACAGGGGGACACGAGCAGTACTTC. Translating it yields CSAPYFGTGGHEQYF.

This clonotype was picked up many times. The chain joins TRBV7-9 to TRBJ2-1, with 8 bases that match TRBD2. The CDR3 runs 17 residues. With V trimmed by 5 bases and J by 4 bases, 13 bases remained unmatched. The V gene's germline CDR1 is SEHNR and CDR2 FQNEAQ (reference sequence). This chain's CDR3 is CASSASWVAGPYNEQFF. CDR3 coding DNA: TGTGCCAGCAGCGCTTCGTGGGTAGCGGGACCTTACAATGAGCAGTTCTTC.

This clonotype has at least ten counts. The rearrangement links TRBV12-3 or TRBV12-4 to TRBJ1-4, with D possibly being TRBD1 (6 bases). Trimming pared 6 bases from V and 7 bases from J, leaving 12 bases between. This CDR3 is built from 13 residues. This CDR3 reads CASRAGAVEKLFF. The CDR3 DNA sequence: TGTGCCAGCAGAGCAGGGGCCGTTGAAAAACTGTTTTTT.

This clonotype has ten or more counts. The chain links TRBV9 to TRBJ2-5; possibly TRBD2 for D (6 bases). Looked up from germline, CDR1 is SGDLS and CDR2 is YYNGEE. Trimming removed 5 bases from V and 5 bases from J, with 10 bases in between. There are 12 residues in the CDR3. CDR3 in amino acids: CASSGLTETQYF. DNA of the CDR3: TGTGCCAGCAGTGGACTAACGGAGACCCAGTACTTC.

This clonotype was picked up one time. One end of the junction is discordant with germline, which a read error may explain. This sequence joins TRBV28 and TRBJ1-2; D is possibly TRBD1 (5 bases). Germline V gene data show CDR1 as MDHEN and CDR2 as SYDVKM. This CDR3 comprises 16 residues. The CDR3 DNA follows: TGTGCCAGAAGAGTAATACCTGGAGGGGTAAAAAATGGATACACCTTC. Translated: CARRVIPGGVKNGYTF.

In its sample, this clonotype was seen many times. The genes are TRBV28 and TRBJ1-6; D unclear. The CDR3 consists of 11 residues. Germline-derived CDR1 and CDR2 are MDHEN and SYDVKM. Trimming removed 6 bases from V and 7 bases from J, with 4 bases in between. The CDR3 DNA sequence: TGTGCCAGCAGACTAAATTCACCCCTCCACTTT. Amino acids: CASRLNSPLHF. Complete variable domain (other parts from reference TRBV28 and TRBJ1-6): DVKVTQSSRYLVKRTGEKVFLECVQDMDHENMFWYRQDPGLGLRLIYFSYDVKMKEKGDIPEGYSVSREKKERFSLILESASTNQTSMYLCASRLNSPLHFGNGTRLTVT.

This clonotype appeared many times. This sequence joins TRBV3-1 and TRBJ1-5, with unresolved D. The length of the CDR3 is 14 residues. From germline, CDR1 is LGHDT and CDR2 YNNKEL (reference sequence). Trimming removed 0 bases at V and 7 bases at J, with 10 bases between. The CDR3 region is CASSQDTVGQPQHF. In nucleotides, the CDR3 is TGTGCCAGCAGCCAAGATACAGTAGGACAGCCCCAGCATTTT.

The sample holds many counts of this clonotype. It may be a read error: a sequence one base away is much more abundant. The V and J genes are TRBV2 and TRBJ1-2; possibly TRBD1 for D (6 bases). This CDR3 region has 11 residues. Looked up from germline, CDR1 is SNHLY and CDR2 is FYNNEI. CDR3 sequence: CASSTGYGYNF. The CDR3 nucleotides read TGTGCCAGCAGTACAGGGTATGGCTACAACTTC.

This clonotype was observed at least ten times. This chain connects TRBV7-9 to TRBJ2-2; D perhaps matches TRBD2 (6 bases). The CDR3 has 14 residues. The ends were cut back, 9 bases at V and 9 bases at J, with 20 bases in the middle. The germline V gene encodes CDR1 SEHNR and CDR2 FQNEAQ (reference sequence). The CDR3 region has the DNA TGTGCCAGTCCAGCCCGGGGTCGGGACTGGGAGCTGTTTTTT. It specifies CASPARGRDWELFF.

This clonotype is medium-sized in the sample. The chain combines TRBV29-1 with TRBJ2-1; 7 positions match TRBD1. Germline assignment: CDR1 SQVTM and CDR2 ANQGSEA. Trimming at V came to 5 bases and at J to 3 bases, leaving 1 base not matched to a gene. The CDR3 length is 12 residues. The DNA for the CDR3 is TGCAGCGTTCCAGGGGGCTACAATGAGCAGTTCTTC. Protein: CSVPGGYNEQFF.

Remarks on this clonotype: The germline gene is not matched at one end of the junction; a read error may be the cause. The CDR3 nucleotides read TGTGCCAGCAGCTCAGAAGGGTGGCAGAGCTTC. Translation: CASSSEGWQSF. The genes are TRBV14 and TRBJ1-2; no reliable D call. This CDR3 has 11 residues. The germline V gene has CDR1 SGHDN and CDR2 FVKESK.